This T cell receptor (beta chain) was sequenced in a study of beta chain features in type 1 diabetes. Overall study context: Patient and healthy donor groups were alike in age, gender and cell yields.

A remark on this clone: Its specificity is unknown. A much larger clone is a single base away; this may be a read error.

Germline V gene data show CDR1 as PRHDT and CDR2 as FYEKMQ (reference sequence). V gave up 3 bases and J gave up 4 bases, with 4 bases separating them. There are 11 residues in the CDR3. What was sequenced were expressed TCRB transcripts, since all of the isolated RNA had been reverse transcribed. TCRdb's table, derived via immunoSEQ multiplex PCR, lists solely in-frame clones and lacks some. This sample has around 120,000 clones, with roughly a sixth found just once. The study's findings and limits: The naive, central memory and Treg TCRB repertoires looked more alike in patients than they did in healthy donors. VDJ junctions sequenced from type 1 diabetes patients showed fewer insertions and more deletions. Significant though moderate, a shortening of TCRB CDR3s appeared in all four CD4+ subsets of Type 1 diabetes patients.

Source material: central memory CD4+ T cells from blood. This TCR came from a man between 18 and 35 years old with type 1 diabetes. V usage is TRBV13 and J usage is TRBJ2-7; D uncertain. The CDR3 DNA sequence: TGTGCCAGCAGCTTCGAGTACGAGCAGTACTTC. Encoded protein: CASSFEYEQYF.